The T cell receptor beta chain under discussion was sequenced for a study of tumor-infiltrating lymphocytes in localized non-small cell lung cancer. Overall study: Tumor tissue and non-adjacent uninvolved lung came from each patient.

For this clone: The antigen remains unidentified.

Sequenced by immunoSEQ multiplex PCR; TCRdb stores in-frame clones only, minus some. The sample yields 10,000 to 13,000 clones, 55% to 80% seen once. Points from the study as a whole: TCR sequencing covered a subset of patients with enough tissue. TCRbeta sequencing showed higher T cell infiltration in tumors than uninvolved lung.

The ends lost 3 bases at V and 5 bases at J; junction bases unmatched: 4. The CDR3 covers 14 residues. The sample was lung tumor tissue. The V gene is TRBV23-1, the J gene TRBJ2-5; 9 bases map to TRBD2. TRBV23-1 carries the ORF label, with uncertain function. This TCR derives from a human donor with non-small cell lung cancer. In DNA, the CDR3 is TGCGCCAGCAGTCAGCGGGGGGGCGGGGAGACCCAGTACTTC. This sequence encodes CASSQRGGGETQYF.